This is a list of T cell receptor beta chains from one sample in a study of T cell changes during pregnancy in multiple sclerosis. Using immunoSEQ multiplex PCR, the repertoire was profiled, and TCRdb retains in-frame clones only, with some absent. The sample lists 35,000 to 50,000 clones, roughly 92% occurring once. The input for sequencing was CD4+ T cells from peripheral blood mononuclear cells, taken in the first trimester of pregnancy. These receptors all stem from a female donor with multiple sclerosis, enrolled in a pregnancy study. The CDR3 runs from the conserved cysteine through the conserved F or W. Each record gives: J gene, V gene, CDR3 protein.

J: TRBJ2-7
V: TRBV28
CDR3: CASSLIGTQSSYEQYF

J: TRBJ1-5
V: TRBV30
CDR3: CAWSKGADQPQHF

J: TRBJ2-3
V: TRBV5-4
CDR3: CASSLQSGSRGDTQYF

J: TRBJ2-7
V: TRBV9
CDR3: CASSGTGGAEQYF

J: TRBJ1-1
V: TRBV28
CDR3: CASSPRGGRGTEAFF

J: TRBJ2-1
V: TRBV15
CDR3: CATSRAELAGGQNEQFF

J: TRBJ1-3
V: TRBV4-1
CDR3: CASSQDPGQGPGNTIYF

J: TRBJ2-1
V: TRBV27
CDR3: CASSLSHRISDEQFF

J: TRBJ1-5
V: TRBV6-5
CDR3: CASRLGPGQPQHF

J: TRBJ2-7
V: TRBV5-8
CDR3: CASSTGLAAYEQYF

J: TRBJ2-7
V: TRBV29-1
CDR3: CSVEVGVGEQYF

J: TRBJ1-2
V: TRBV5-8
CDR3: CASSFGSRLYGYTF

J: TRBJ2-7
V: TRBV6-5
CDR3: CASSYLGTSGRHEQYF

J: TRBJ2-1
V: TRBV29-1
CDR3: CSDLSLTDNEQFF

J: TRBJ1-5
V: TRBV30
CDR3: CAWSDRGNNQPQHF

J: TRBJ2-6
V: TRBV28
CDR3: CASKSFSSGANVLTF

J: TRBJ1-5
V: TRBV19
CDR3: CASSIRTGVDQPQHF

J: TRBJ1-5
V: TRBV5-6
CDR3: CASTAGQDSNQPQHF

J: TRBJ1-6
V: TRBV18
CDR3: CASSLDIPGTGGFTGGSPLHF

J: TRBJ2-3
V: TRBV11-1
CDR3: CASSSGTSGGYTDTQYF

J: TRBJ1-1
V: TRBV6-5
CDR3: CASSYFDRLNTEAFF

J: TRBJ2-7
V: TRBV2
CDR3: CASTRGTGAYEQYF

J: TRBJ2-3
V: TRBV5-1
CDR3: CASSLGLAGTDTQYF

J: TRBJ2-3
V: TRBV5-8
CDR3: CASSFSGTDTQYF

J: TRBJ2-7
V: TRBV29-1
CDR3: CSVEGGSLYEQYF

J: TRBJ1-1
V: TRBV15
CDR3: CATLGERRTEAFF

J: TRBJ1-1
V: TRBV5-1
CDR3: CASKGRAKGVGTEAFF

J: TRBJ2-2
V: TRBV7-7
CDR3: CASSLAGSPGELFF

J: TRBJ2-7
V: TRBV19
CDR3: CASSVPGLAGVREQYF

J: TRBJ2-7
V: TRBV13
CDR3: CASSLGKFRVYEQYF

J: TRBJ2-5
V: TRBV11-1
CDR3: CASSLVADGETQYF

J: TRBJ1-2
V: TRBV2
CDR3: CASSEVIGANNYGYTF

J: TRBJ2-5
V: TRBV7-8
CDR3: CASSLASGRETQYF

J: TRBJ1-5
V: TRBV28
CDR3: CASSLMVLQGSNQPQHF

J: TRBJ2-2
V: TRBV4-2
CDR3: CASSPRVSGELFF

J: TRBJ1-4
V: TRBV27
CDR3: CASRRSGRSPNEKLFF